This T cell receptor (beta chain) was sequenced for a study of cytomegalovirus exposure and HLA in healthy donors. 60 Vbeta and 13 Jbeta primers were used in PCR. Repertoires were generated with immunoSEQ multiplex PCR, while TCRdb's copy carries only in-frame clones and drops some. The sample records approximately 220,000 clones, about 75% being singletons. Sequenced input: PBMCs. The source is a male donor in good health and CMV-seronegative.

The CDR3 loop reads CASSQEFGRGYTEAFF. The CDR3 nucleotides are TGCGCCAGCAGCCAAGAGTTTGGCAGGGGCTACACTGAAGCTTTCTTT. The chain combines TRBV4-3 with TRBJ1-1; TRBD1 might be the D (6 bases). The length of the CDR3 is 16 residues. V was trimmed by 0 bases and J by 3 bases, leaving 14 bases between them. Germline V gene data show CDR1 as LGHNA and CDR2 as YSLEER.